This TCR beta chain was sequenced for a study of T-cell reconstitution after alpha-beta-depleted transplantation in children. This clonotype appeared a few times. TCRbeta library construction was performed incorporating unique molecular identifiers. MiXCR was run by TCRdb on the PCR reads, yielding one entry per CDR3 protein. This repertoire shows about 240,000 distinct CDR3 sequences, about 11% found once; its top ten account for approximately 2.4%. The CDR3 covers 14 residues. V trimming: 0 bases; J trimming: 6 bases; junction bases outside the gene matches: 4. Germline CDR1 is LGHNA and CDR2 is YSLEER.

The material sequenced was PBMCs from the stem cell graft donor, taken from the stem cell graft. This sequence was found in a human donor who donated a stem cell graft to a child with acute lymphoblastic leukemia. The J gene is TRBJ1-2, the V gene TRBV4-3; TRBD1 matches 7 bases. The CDR3 sequence: CASSQEGTEDGYTF. The CDR3 DNA reads TGCGCCAGCAGCCAAGAGGGGACAGAGGATGGCTACACCTTC.